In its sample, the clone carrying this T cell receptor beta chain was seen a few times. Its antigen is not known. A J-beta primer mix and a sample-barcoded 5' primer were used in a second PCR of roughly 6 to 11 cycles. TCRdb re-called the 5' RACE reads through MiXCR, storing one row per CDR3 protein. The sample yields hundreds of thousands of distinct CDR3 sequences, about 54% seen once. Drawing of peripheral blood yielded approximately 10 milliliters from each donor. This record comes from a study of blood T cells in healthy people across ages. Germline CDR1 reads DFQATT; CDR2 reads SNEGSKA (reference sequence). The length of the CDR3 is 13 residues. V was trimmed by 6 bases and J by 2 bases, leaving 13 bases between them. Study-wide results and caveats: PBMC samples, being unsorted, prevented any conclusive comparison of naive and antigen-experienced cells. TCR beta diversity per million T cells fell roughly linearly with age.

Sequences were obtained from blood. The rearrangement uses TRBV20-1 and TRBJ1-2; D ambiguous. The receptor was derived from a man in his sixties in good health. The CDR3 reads CSAAAAGNYGYTF. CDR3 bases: TGCAGTGCCGCCGCAGCGGGGAACTATGGCTACACCTTC.